Below, 27 T cell receptor beta chains from the same sample are listed, as sequenced in a study of control samples from healthy donors and cancer patients (dated by TCRdb to about 2020). Library method: the immunoSEQ multiplex PCR assay. Held by TCRdb, this immuneACCESS table contains in-frame sequences only and omits some clones. Under half of the omission traces to an unresolved V gene where checked; the cause of the rest is unknown. The sample data list around 100,000 clones, and 92% of these were observed just once. Clones ranked in the top ten supply around 3% of the sample. The sequenced sample consisted of blood. Receptors were obtained from a human donor in good health. The donor label of this sample is uncertain.

The V gene is TRBV5-1, the J gene TRBJ2-1; D unresolved. Trimming took 5 bases from V and 5 from J, leaving 11 bases between them. This CDR3 has 13 residues. Germline V CDR1 and CDR2: SGHRS, YFSETQ. CDR3 in amino acids: CASSHTLNNEQFF. CDR3 nucleotides: TGCGCCAGCAGTCATACATTGAACAATGAGCAGTTCTTC.

The chain has TRBV20-1 and TRBJ2-3; TRBD2 matches at 8 bases. V was clipped by 3 bases and J by 3 bases; unmatched bases: 8. The CDR3 runs 15 residues. Germline CDR1 is DFQATT and CDR2 is SNEGSKA (reference sequence). In nucleotides, the CDR3 is TGCAGTGCTAGTATAGCGGGGTCGGAAACAGATACGCAGTATTTT. Translation: CSASIAGSETDTQYF.

V is TRBV6-5 and J is TRBJ1-5; possibly TRBD1 for D (6 bases). Germline CDR1 MNHEY, CDR2 SVGAGI. The CDR3 has 15 residues. V was cut by 6 bases and J by 1 base, with 13 bases left in between. The CDR3 nucleotides read TGTGCCAGCAGACAGCTACAGGGAAGCAATCAGCCCCAGCATTTT. This gives the protein CASRQLQGSNQPQHF.

The V call is TRBV12-3 or TRBV12-4, the J call TRBJ2-5; D unclear. There are 13 residues in the CDR3. V was shortened by 1 base and J by 2 bases, with 5 bases between the two germline ends. CDR3 sequence (DNA): TGTGCCAGCAGTTTAGGGCAGCAAGAGACCCAGTACTTC. Residues: CASSLGQQETQYF.

V usage is TRBV28 and J usage is TRBJ1-2; D may be TRBD1 (5 bases). Trimming pared 3 bases from V and 0 bases from J, leaving 8 bases between. Germline values: CDR1 MDHEN, CDR2 SYDVKM. This CDR3 contains 14 residues. CDR3 bases: TGTGCCAGCAGTTTTGACAGCACTAACTATGGCTACACCTTC. Amino acid sequence: CASSFDSTNYGYTF.

J is TRBJ2-7 and V is TRBV3-1 (or the pseudogene TRBV3-2); unclear D gene. Germline CDR1 LGHDT, CDR2 YNNKEL (reference sequence). Trimming cost V 0 bases and J 2 bases, with 14 bases left between them. The CDR3 has 16 amino acids. The CDR3 sequence: CASSQDGTRNPYEQYV. CDR3 nucleotide sequence: TGTGCCAGCAGCCAAGATGGTACCAGGAACCCCTACGAGCAGTACGTC.

This clone is a singleton in its sample. The chain employs TRBV5-1 and TRBJ1-2; TRBD1 agrees at 7 bases. With 2 bases clipped from V and 3 bases from J, the junction kept 4 bases outside the gene matches. This CDR3 comprises 14 residues. Germline CDR1 is SGHRS and CDR2 is YFSETQ. The CDR3, as DNA: TGCGCCAGCAGCTTACAGGGGACGGACTATGGCTACACCTTC. Translation: CASSLQGTDYGYTF.

J is TRBJ2-1 and V is TRBV19; perhaps TRBD2 as D (6 bases). Trimming pared 11 bases from V and 4 bases from J, leaving 18 bases between. This CDR3 region has 14 residues. Germline V gives CDR1 LNHDA, CDR2 SQIVND (reference sequence). CDR3 bases: TGTGCCTCCCAGTCCGGGACTCTATACAATGAGCAGTTCTTC. This translates into CASQSGTLYNEQFF.

The chain employs TRBV28 and TRBJ1-5; no clear D. Deletions cut 1 base from V and 3 bases from J, with 7 bases between. The CDR3 is made up of 14 amino acids. Germline V gene sequence: CDR1 MDHEN, CDR2 SYDVKM. The CDR3, as DNA: TGTGCCAGCAGTTTATCCCACCTCAATCAGCCCCAGCATTTT. Its translation: CASSLSHLNQPQHF.

V is TRBV24-1 and J is TRBJ2-1; TRBD2 agrees at 9 bases. V was clipped by 7 bases and J by 8 bases; unmatched bases: 5. There are 13 residues in the CDR3. CDR1 is KGHDR, CDR2 SFDVKD, per germline. The CDR3 bases are TGTGCCACCAGGGCGGGGGGGTCTGATGAGCAGTTCTTC. It translates to CATRAGGSDEQFF.

This chain uses TRBV5-4 with TRBJ2-7, with unresolved D. CDR1 and CDR2 from the germline V gene are SGHNT and YYREEE (reference sequence). V lost 4 bases and J 2 bases, leaving 13 bases between the germline ends. The CDR3 contains 14 residues. CDR3 loop: CASSPPGRTYEQYF. The DNA of the CDR3 is TGTGCCAGCAGCCCCCCCGGCAGGACCTACGAGCAGTACTTC.

The chain combines TRBV19 with TRBJ1-5, with a weak D call TRBD1 (6 bases). Between the trimmed V and J ends, which lost 7 bases and 9 bases, there was a span of 13 bases. The germline V gene has CDR1 LNHDA and CDR2 SQIVND (reference sequence). CDR3 length: 12 amino acids. The CDR3 DNA reads TGTGCCAGTAATCTAGAGGGGGGGCCCCAGCATTTT. Translating it yields CASNLEGGPQHF.

This clone showed up just once. J is TRBJ1-2 and V is TRBV4-1; D call uncertain. The CDR3 length is 16 residues. V lost 8 bases to trimming and J lost 5 bases, with 24 bases between them. Germline values: CDR1 MGHRA, CDR2 YSYEKL. CDR3 sequence reads: CASHRRREPQDYGYTF. In nucleotides, the CDR3 is TGCGCCAGCCATCGAAGACGGGAACCCCAGGATTATGGCTACACCTTC.

The J gene is TRBJ1-5, the V gene TRBV30; D possibly corresponds to TRBD1 (5 bases). Germline assignment: CDR1 GTSNPN and CDR2 SVGIG (reference sequence). This CDR3 comprises 14 residues. Trimming removed 2 bases at V and 5 bases at J, with 13 bases between. CDR3 residues: CAWSRGVSDQPQHF. The CDR3 DNA reads TGTGCCTGGAGTCGGGGGGTGAGCGATCAGCCCCAGCATTTT.

The CDR3 here is CASSLGTGPQETQYF. Written as DNA, the CDR3 is TGTGCCAGCAGCTTAGGGACAGGCCCCCAAGAGACCCAGTACTTC. The V call is TRBV11-2, the J call TRBJ2-5; 7 bases are shared with TRBD1. The trim removed 1 base at V and 1 base at J, leaving 3 bases unmatched. From germline, CDR1 is SGHAT and CDR2 FQNNGV. The CDR3 totals 15 residues.

The chain has TRBV9 and TRBJ1-1; 9 nucleotides align to TRBD1. Germline loops: CDR1 SGDLS, CDR2 YYNGEE. The V gene end was trimmed by 1 base and the J gene end by 7 bases; junction bases not matched to a gene: 8. The CDR3 covers 15 residues. CDR3 in amino acids: CASSVRQGVDDEAFF. CDR3 DNA: TGTGCCAGCAGCGTACGACAGGGGGTCGACGATGAAGCTTTCTTT.

This clone was found a few times. The chain recombines TRBV6-5 with TRBJ2-2, with D possibly being TRBD1 (6 bases). Germline V gene lookup returns CDR1 MNHEY and CDR2 SVGAGI. This CDR3 has 15 amino acids. V lost 6 bases to trimming and J lost 2 bases, with 13 bases between them. CDR3 DNA sequence: TGTGCCAGCAGGGAGGACAGTCATAACACCGGGGAGCTGTTTTTT. Protein sequence: CASREDSHNTGELFF.

The rearrangement links TRBV19 to TRBJ1-2; perhaps TRBD1 as D (5 bases). The V gene lost 7 bases and the J gene lost 2 bases, with 14 bases spanning the gap. The CDR3 spans 14 residues. Germline V gene data show CDR1 as LNHDA and CDR2 as SQIVND (reference sequence). The CDR3 here is CASKPGDHNYGYTF. The CDR3 coding sequence is TGTGCCAGTAAGCCGGGGGACCACAACTATGGCTACACCTTC. The full variable domain, with the rest looked up from reference TRBV19 and TRBJ1-2, is DGGITQSPKYLFRKEGQNVTLSCEQNLNHDAMYWYRQDPGQGLRLIYYSQIVNDFQKGDIAEGYSVSREKKESFPLTVTSAQKNPTAFYLCASKPGDHNYGYTFGSGTRLTVV.

This clone was recorded only once. The chain joins TRBV18 to TRBJ1-2; D is uncertain. The V gene lost 6 bases and the J gene lost 4 bases, with 12 bases spanning the gap. Germline CDR1 KGHSH, CDR2 LQKENI. The CDR3 extends over 13 amino acids. CDR3 protein: CASSLERTYGYTF. Written as DNA, the CDR3 is TGTGCCAGCTCCCTCGAAAGGACCTATGGCTACACCTTC.

The chain joins TRBV5-1 to TRBJ2-2; D is perhaps TRBD1 or TRBD2 (5 bases each). Trimming stripped 1 base from V and 6 bases from J, with 16 bases between. Germline CDR1 reads SGHRS; CDR2 reads YFSETQ. The CDR3 has 16 residues. The chain's CDR3 is CASSLFTGGTPGELFF. CDR3 bases: TGCGCCAGCAGCTTGTTCACAGGAGGAACCCCCGGGGAGCTGTTTTTT.

The chain combines TRBV27 with TRBJ1-6; TRBD1 matches 7 bases. The trim removed 7 bases at V and 7 bases at J, leaving 10 bases unmatched. The CDR3 sequence is 15 residues long. In germline, CDR1 is MNHEY, CDR2 SMNVEV (reference sequence). The CDR3 DNA follows: TGTGCCAGCACCGAGACAGGGATTGGCAATTCACCCCTCCACTTT. Its protein is CASTETGIGNSPLHF.

The chain joins TRBV6-5 to TRBJ1-6, with no clear D. The CDR3 loop spans 15 amino acids. V was cut by 1 base and J by 5 bases, with 9 bases left in between. From germline, CDR1 is MNHEY and CDR2 SVGAGI. This CDR3 is CASSYFRLDNSPLHF. The DNA for the CDR3 is TGTGCCAGCAGTTACTTCAGACTGGATAATTCACCCCTCCACTTT.

This rearrangement joins TRBV4-3 to TRBJ1-6, with TRBD1 identical over 8 bases. Germline-derived CDR1 and CDR2 are LGHNA and YSLEER. With 0 bases clipped from V and 4 bases from J, the junction kept 2 bases outside the gene matches. The length of the CDR3 is 16 residues. The CDR3 loop is CASSQETGGYNSPLHF. CDR3 nucleotide sequence: TGCGCCAGCAGCCAAGAAACAGGGGGGTATAATTCACCCCTCCACTTT.

The V and J genes are TRBV14 and TRBJ1-1; D not certain. Per germline, CDR1 SGHDN and CDR2 FVKESK. The CDR3 covers 17 residues. Trimming stripped 1 base from V and 6 bases from J, with 21 bases between. The CDR3 spells CASSQATFTTSAAEAFF. The CDR3 nucleotides read TGTGCCAGCAGCCAAGCCACCTTCACGACAAGCGCCGCTGAAGCTTTCTTT.

This sequence joins TRBV15 and TRBJ1-2; TRBD1 might be the D (5 bases). Trimming took off 0 bases at V and 4 bases at J, with 18 bases between the two ends. Germline V lookup: CDR1 LNHNV, CDR2 YYDKDF (reference sequence). CDR3 size: 17 residues. DNA for the CDR3: TGTGCCACCAGCAGAGATATGGGGGTGGAGACAGCCTATGGCTACACCTTC. Amino acids: CATSRDMGVETAYGYTF.

The rearrangement uses TRBV6-6 and TRBJ1-2; D is ambiguous. This CDR3 is built from 12 residues. Per germline, CDR1 MNHNY and CDR2 SVGAGI (reference sequence). Trimming stripped 6 bases from V and 7 bases from J, with 12 bases between. Written as DNA, the CDR3 is TGTGCCAGCAGCCCCCCTGATATTGGCTACACCTTC. Its translation: CASSPPDIGYTF.

The chain carries TRBV6-1 and TRBJ2-6, with D unclear. This CDR3 is 15 amino acids long. Germline V lookup: CDR1 MNHNS, CDR2 SASEGT. The V end lost 3 bases, the J end lost 0 bases, and 6 bases lay between the germline ends. The CDR3 region has the DNA TGTGCCAGCAGTGACAGAGCCTCTGGGGCCAACGTCCTGACTTTC. Protein: CASSDRASGANVLTF.